The present entry profiles one T cell receptor (beta chain) with its context. What it binds is not known. These data belong to a study of CD8 T cells in ankylosing spondylitis. TCRdb re-called the 5' RACE reads with MiXCR, one entry per CDR3 protein. The table shows some 340,000 distinct CDR3 sequences, with roughly 14% occurring only once. General study points: Apparently characteristic of ankylosing spondylitis blood was a TCR beta motif (about eight highly homologous variants). Prior work had noted some motif variants in reactive arthritis blood and synovial fluid. Significant enrichment of disease-linked clones was reported in matched ankylosing spondylitis synovial fluid.

The specimen sequenced was blood, either unsorted or a sorted T cell fraction (not recorded which). The source is a male donor with ankylosing spondylitis or in good health (not recorded which).

The CDR3 DNA reads TGCAGTGCTCGACTAGCGGGGGGACCCACAGATACGCAGTATTTT. Translated, it gives CSARLAGGPTDTQYF. The V gene is TRBV20-1, the J gene TRBJ2-3, with 13 bases aligning to TRBD2. The V segment lost 5 bases and the J segment 2 bases; nucleotides outside the gene matches: 4. In germline, CDR1 is DFQATT, CDR2 SNEGSKA (reference sequence). This CDR3 has 15 residues.